One and the same sample provided the 26 T cell receptor beta chains below, sequenced in a study of T cells after yellow fever vaccination. TCRdb re-called the 5' RACE reads through MiXCR, storing one row per CDR3 protein. The table lists 620,000 or so distinct CDR3 sequences, 10% to 15% of them singletons. The sequences come from PBMCs, collected on the day of the yellow fever booster vaccination. The receptors originated from a man aged 25-45 years who received the YFV17D yellow fever vaccine.

This clonotype occurred a few times. This chain connects TRBV3-1 to TRBJ2-2, with 7 bases fitting TRBD1. J was trimmed by 5 bases and V by 4 bases; bases with no gene match: 10. CDR3 length: 16 amino acids. The V gene's germline CDR1 is LGHDT and CDR2 YNNKEL (reference sequence). The CDR3 loop is CASSLWAGGRTGELFF. Here the CDR3 DNA reads TGTGCCAGCAGCCTATGGGCAGGGGGTCGAACCGGGGAGCTGTTTTTT.

This clonotype was seen more than once but under ten times. For the CDR3, the DNA is TGTGCCATCAGTGAGCCGGGACAGGCGGAGACTGAAGCTTTCTTT. Translating gives CAISEPGQAETEAFF. The chain carries TRBV10-3 and TRBJ1-1; 8 bases agree with TRBD1. Trimming at V came to 2 bases and at J to 5 bases, leaving 7 bases not matched to a gene. CDR3 size: 15 residues. Germline V CDR1 and CDR2: ENHRY, SYGVKD.

This clonotype was found many times. The J gene is TRBJ2-3, the V gene TRBV5-5; 9 positions agree with TRBD2. The germline V gene encodes CDR1 SGHKS and CDR2 YYEKEE (reference sequence). Unmatched junction bases numbered 11, after V lost 4 bases and J lost 2 bases. The length of the CDR3 is 17 residues. CDR3 sequence reads: CASSVTLAGTPTDTQYF. CDR3 bases: TGTGCCAGCAGCGTAACCCTAGCGGGAACCCCCACAGATACGCAGTATTTT.

The chain carries TRBV3-1 and TRBJ2-7; D possibly corresponds to TRBD2 (8 bases). Trimming cost V 7 bases and J 4 bases, with 20 bases left between them. The CDR3 sequence is 15 residues long. Germline CDR1 LGHDT, CDR2 YNNKEL (reference sequence). CDR3 nucleotides: TGTGCCAGCAACCTTTACCGGGAGGGACAGTACGAGCAGTACTTC. Translation gives CASNLYREGQYEQYF.

The table lists this clonotype with many counts. This rearrangement joins TRBV7-3 to TRBJ2-1; 10 positions match TRBD2. After removal of 5 bases from V and 5 bases from J, the junction contained 3 bases not matched to a gene. The CDR3 runs to 14 residues. Germline values: CDR1 SGHTA, CDR2 FQGTGA. For the CDR3, the DNA is TGTGCCAGCAGCGCCACTAGCGGGAACAATGAGCAGTTCTTC. This codes for CASSATSGNNEQFF.

This sequence joins TRBV6-2 or TRBV6-3 and TRBJ2-1; D is perhaps TRBD1 (6 bases). Germline V lookup: CDR1 MNHEY, CDR2 SVGEGT. CDR3 size: 16 residues. V was cut by 2 bases and J by 7 bases, with 18 bases left in between. The CDR3 sequence: CASSYRRTATRNEQFF. CDR3 DNA sequence: TGTGCCAGCAGTTACCGCCGGACAGCTACTCGGAATGAGCAGTTCTTC.

This clonotype was seen a few times. The genes are TRBV7-2 and TRBJ2-3; perhaps TRBD1 as D (6 bases). V dropped 1 base and J dropped 5 bases, with 16 bases sitting between them. This CDR3 spans 16 amino acids. Germline-derived CDR1 and CDR2 are SGHTA and FQGNSA. Written as DNA, the CDR3 is TGTGCCAGCAGCTTAGTCTCAAGGGGGAAGGGAGATACGCAGTATTTT. Its translation is CASSLVSRGKGDTQYF.

This clonotype occurred a few times. The CDR3 here is CASSSNTAVDTQYF. Written as DNA, the CDR3 is TGCGCCAGCAGCTCCAACACCGCGGTAGATACGCAGTATTTT. The V and J genes are TRBV5-1 and TRBJ2-3, with D hard to call. Germline assignment: CDR1 SGHRS and CDR2 YFSETQ. The CDR3 is made up of 14 amino acids. Trimming took off 3 bases at V and 5 bases at J, with 13 bases between the two ends.

The chain is built from TRBV5-1 and TRBJ2-5, with 13 bases matching TRBD2. The CDR3 extends over 15 amino acids. With 0 bases clipped from V and 7 bases from J, the junction kept 3 bases outside the gene matches. CDR1 is SGHRS, CDR2 YFSETQ, per germline. The DNA of the CDR3 is TGCGCCAGCAGCTTGGGGACTAGCGGGAGTGGGACCCAGTACTTC. It translates to CASSLGTSGSGTQYF.

The sample holds a few counts of this clonotype. The CDR3 reads CASSQARRQGRETQYF. CDR3 bases: TGCGCCAGCAGCCAAGCTCGGCGGCAGGGGAGAGAGACCCAGTACTTC. The chain couples TRBV4-3 to TRBJ2-5; D is possibly TRBD1 (6 bases). This CDR3 spans 16 amino acids. V was shortened by 1 base and J by 4 bases, with 16 bases between the two germline ends. The V gene's germline CDR1 is LGHNA and CDR2 YSLEER.

This clonotype came up a few times. CDR3 bases: TGTGCCAGCAGTGAACTAGCGGGGATATACAATGAGCAGTTCTTC. Its protein product is CASSELAGIYNEQFF. V gene TRBV6-1 combines with J gene TRBJ2-1; 9 positions agree with TRBD2. Germline V gene sequence: CDR1 MNHNS, CDR2 SASEGT. This CDR3 comprises 15 residues. J was trimmed by 4 bases and V by 2 bases; bases with no gene match: 3.

This clonotype has ten or more counts. This sequence joins TRBV4-2 and TRBJ2-3; D is unresolved. This CDR3 region has 15 residues. Germline lookup yields CDR1 LGHNA and CDR2 YNFKEQ. V lost 4 bases, J lost 1 base, and 12 bases lay in between. CDR3 DNA: TGTGCCAGCAGCCCCAGAGTGCAAGGCACAGATACGCAGTATTTT. As protein: CASSPRVQGTDTQYF.

The table lists this clonotype with a few counts. The chain carries TRBV13 and TRBJ2-3, with TRBD2 as a possible D gene (6 bases). The germline CDR1 and CDR2 sequences are PRHDT and FYEKMQ (reference sequence). CDR3 length: 16 amino acids. V was shortened by 5 bases and J by 2 bases, with 17 bases between the two germline ends. CDR3 DNA sequence: TGTGCCAGCAGCCCAGGCCCGGGGAGGTCCACAGATACGCAGTATTTT. Its protein is CASSPGPGRSTDTQYF.

In this sample, this clonotype turned up a few times. The chain joins TRBV5-1 to TRBJ1-5, with D perhaps matching TRBD1 (5 bases). Germline-derived CDR1 and CDR2 are SGHRS and YFSETQ. Between the trimmed V and J ends, which lost 4 bases and 2 bases, there was a span of 10 bases. The CDR3 length is 14 residues. CDR3 residues: CASSDGDRNQPQHF. The CDR3 DNA reads TGCGCCAGCAGCGACGGGGACCGCAATCAGCCCCAGCATTTT.

The chain carries TRBV7-9 and TRBJ2-7; D might be TRBD1 (5 bases). Trimming left V 4 bases short and J 9 bases short, with 13 bases between. Per the germline V gene, CDR1 is SEHNR and CDR2 is FQNEAQ (reference sequence). The CDR3 consists of 12 residues. CDR3 protein: CASSSTTVWQYF. The CDR3 coding sequence is TGTGCCAGCAGCTCAACGACAGTTTGGCAGTACTTC. Drawing the rest from reference TRBV7-9 and TRBJ2-7, the complete variable domain is DTGVSQNPRHKITKRGQNVTFRCDPISEHNRLYWYRQTLGQGPEFLTYFQNEAQLEKSRLLSDRFSAERPKGSFSTLEIQRTEQGDSAMYLCASSSTTVWQYFGPGTRLTVT.

The chain uses TRBV12-3 or TRBV12-4 and TRBJ2-3; D may match TRBD1 or TRBD2 (5 bases each). This CDR3 region has 15 residues. Trimming pared 6 bases from V and 2 bases from J, leaving 15 bases between. CDR3 sequence: CASSLTGTITDTQYF. The CDR3 DNA follows: TGTGCCAGCAGCCTTACCGGGACGATCACAGATACGCAGTATTTT.

This clonotype was seen at least ten times. The chain links TRBV7-2 to TRBJ2-1; TRBD2 matches at 9 bases. This CDR3 comprises 15 residues. The V segment lost 5 bases and the J segment 3 bases; nucleotides outside the gene matches: 5. CDR1 is SGHTA and CDR2 is FQGNSA in the germline V gene. The CDR3 reads CASSHGTSSYNEQFF. CDR3 coding DNA: TGTGCCAGCAGCCACGGGACTAGCAGCTACAATGAGCAGTTCTTC.

The chain is built from TRBV5-1 and TRBJ2-1; D unclear. V was cut by 4 bases and J by 2 bases, with 16 bases left in between. This CDR3 is 16 amino acids long. From germline, CDR1 is SGHRS and CDR2 YFSETQ. In DNA, the CDR3 is TGCGCCAGCAGCGAATATACAGCCCCGGCCTACAATGAGCAGTTCTTC. This translates into CASSEYTAPAYNEQFF.

In DNA form, the CDR3 reads TGTGCCATCTCGACCGGGAGGGGGGCCGGGGAGCTGTTTTTT. Translated, it gives CAISTGRGAGELFF. The V call is TRBV10-3, the J call TRBJ2-2, with 8 bases lining up with TRBD2. The length of the CDR3 is 14 residues. Germline-derived CDR1 and CDR2 are ENHRY and SYGVKD. V was clipped by 8 bases and J by 6 bases; unmatched bases: 8.

The chain is built from TRBV5-4 and TRBJ2-7; tentatively, D is TRBD2 (5 bases). This CDR3 has 15 residues. V was cut by 0 bases and J by 3 bases, with 13 bases left in between. Germline assignment: CDR1 SGHNT and CDR2 YYREEE (reference sequence). This CDR3 is CASSLDGLTIYEQYF. In nucleotides, the CDR3 is TGTGCCAGCAGCTTGGATGGACTTACAATCTACGAGCAGTACTTC.

The table lists this clonotype with a few counts. V is TRBV7-2 and J is TRBJ2-1, with 16 bases fitting TRBD2. The CDR3 has 17 residues. With V trimmed by 1 base and J by 6 bases, 3 bases remained unmatched. Germline V gene data show CDR1 as SGHTA and CDR2 as FQGNSA. CDR3 region: CASSLVGTSGRANEQFF. CDR3 DNA sequence: TGTGCCAGCAGCTTAGTGGGGACTAGCGGGAGGGCCAATGAGCAGTTCTTC.

The CDR3 protein is CAISANGGFSYEQYF. CDR3 nucleotides: TGTGCCATCAGTGCCAACGGTGGTTTCTCCTACGAGCAGTACTTC. V is TRBV10-3 and J is TRBJ2-7; D is undetermined. The V end was cut by 4 bases, the J end by 0 bases, with 13 bases between. CDR3 length: 15 residues. Germline loops: CDR1 ENHRY, CDR2 SYGVKD.

This clonotype was observed a handful of times. This chain links TRBV6-5 with TRBJ1-2; possibly TRBD1 for D (6 bases). Per germline, CDR1 MNHEY and CDR2 SVGAGI. Trimming stripped 3 bases from V and 4 bases from J, with 9 bases between. CDR3 length equals 13 residues. CDR3 coding DNA: TGTGCCAGCAGTTATGGGACACCCTATGGCTACACCTTC. Translated: CASSYGTPYGYTF.

The rearrangement joins TRBV20-1 to TRBJ2-7; D call uncertain. Trimming took 2 bases from V and 3 from J, leaving 11 bases between them. The CDR3 consists of 13 residues. Germline values: CDR1 DFQATT, CDR2 SNEGSKA (reference sequence). CDR3 loop: CSARPGTGYEQYF. The CDR3 DNA follows: TGCAGTGCTAGACCCGGCACTGGCTACGAGCAGTACTTC.

Of note for this clonotype: The junction does not match germline at one end; this may be a read error. The chain employs TRBV7-7 and TRBJ2-3; D ambiguous. Germline assignment: CDR1 SSHAT and CDR2 FNYEAQ (reference sequence). This CDR3 region has 13 residues. The CDR3 reads CASCLRTGDTQYF. The CDR3 DNA follows: TGTGCCAGCTGCTTACGGACGGGAGATACGCAGTATTTT.

This clonotype has a handful of counts. The chain has TRBV19 and TRBJ2-1; 10 bases fit TRBD1. The length of the CDR3 is 15 residues. The ends lost 5 bases at V and 4 bases at J; junction bases unmatched: 5. CDR1 LNHDA and CDR2 SQIVND come from the germline V gene (reference sequence). CDR3 nucleotide sequence: TGTGCCAGTAGTCGGCGGGACAGGGGTTACAATGAGCAGTTCTTC. Its translation: CASSRRDRGYNEQFF.